These 28 T cell receptor beta chains were all obtained from the same sample, sequenced in a study of identical twins' blood T cells. TCRdb passed the 5' RACE reads through MiXCR, listing each CDR3 protein once. Of hundreds of thousands of distinct CDR3 sequences listed, around 30% are singletons. The specimen sequenced was PBMCs. The source of these receptors is a woman aged 18-55 years in good health.

This clonotype has only a few counts. The chain uses TRBV29-1 and TRBJ2-7; D is ambiguous. The germline V and J ends were trimmed by 6 bases and 4 bases, with 16 bases remaining between them. CDR3 size: 13 residues. Germline CDR1 and CDR2: SQVTM and ANQGSEA. CDR3 coding DNA: TGCAGCGTGGGCTACCCCGGATTATACGAGCAGTACTTC. Amino acids: CSVGYPGLYEQYF.

The rearrangement uses TRBV27 and TRBJ2-2; tentatively, D is TRBD1 (5 bases). This CDR3 has 16 amino acids. V lost 1 base to trimming and J lost 6 bases, with 15 bases between them. The germline V gene encodes CDR1 MNHEY and CDR2 SMNVEV (reference sequence). The chain's CDR3 is CASSLFGAASPGELFF. The CDR3 DNA reads as TGTGCCAGCAGTTTATTTGGGGCCGCCTCCCCCGGGGAGCTGTTTTTT.

This clonotype was seen once. Germline and junction disagree at one end, which may indicate a read error. The chain employs TRBV29-1 and TRBJ1-2; D unclear. The CDR3 contains 13 residues. CDR1 is SQVTM and CDR2 is ANQGSEA in the germline V gene. CDR3 in DNA: TGCAGCGCTGAATTCGGGGTGGGCTATAGCTACACCTTC. Translating it yields CSAEFGVGYSYTF.

The sample holds a few counts of this clonotype. The V call is TRBV12-3 or TRBV12-4, the J call TRBJ1-2; D unresolved. Trimming left V 6 bases short and J 5 bases short, with 10 bases between. The CDR3 spans 12 residues. This CDR3 reads CASRGGRYGYTF. The CDR3 nucleotides read TGTGCCAGCAGGGGTGGGCGGTATGGCTACACCTTC.

This clonotype was seen a handful of times. The chain combines TRBV30 with TRBJ1-1; D not resolved. Trimming pared 5 bases from V and 0 bases from J, leaving 4 bases between. The germline V gene encodes CDR1 GTSNPN and CDR2 SVGIG (reference sequence). The CDR3 covers 11 residues. The CDR3 DNA reads TGTGCCTGGGGGATGAACACTGAAGCTTTCTTT. Encoded protein: CAWGMNTEAFF.

This clonotype appeared a few times. The chain joins TRBV20-1 to TRBJ2-3, with no clear D. The CDR3 is 10 residues long. V lost 4 bases to trimming and J lost 5 bases, with 4 bases between them. CDR1 is DFQATT and CDR2 is SNEGSKA in the germline V gene (reference sequence). The CDR3: CSAIRDTQYF. The CDR3 DNA follows: TGCAGTGCTATCCGAGATACGCAGTATTTT.

The table lists this clonotype with a few counts. The chain recombines TRBV28 with TRBJ2-3, with 7 bases aligning to TRBD1. The J segment lost 7 bases and the V segment lost 10 bases, leaving 11 bases of the junction unmatched. CDR1 MDHEN and CDR2 SYDVKM come from the germline V gene. CDR3 length: 13 residues. The CDR3 here is CANPYRGPHTQYF. The CDR3 nucleotides are TGTGCCAACCCATACAGGGGTCCCCATACGCAGTATTTT.

As to this clonotype: Sequence at one end of the junction differs from germline and may be a read error. J is TRBJ1-1 and V is TRBV6-6; D not certain. The CDR3 runs 14 residues. The germline CDR1 and CDR2 sequences are MNHNY and SVGAGI (reference sequence). This CDR3 is CASSYSNGYTGAFF. The CDR3 DNA is TGTGCCAGCAGTTACTCGAACGGGTACACTGGAGCTTTCTTT.

This clonotype has a handful of counts. This chain joins TRBV10-3 and TRBJ1-1; D gene unclear. With 11 bases removed from V and 2 bases from J, the gap between germline ends came to 18 bases. Germline V gene lookup returns CDR1 ENHRY and CDR2 SYGVKD. The CDR3 consists of 14 residues. The CDR3 loop is CAAKSGSFNTEAFF. In nucleotides, the CDR3 is TGTGCCGCAAAAAGCGGGTCTTTCAACACTGAAGCTTTCTTT.

The V gene is TRBV5-1, the J gene TRBJ2-1; weak D call: TRBD1 (6 bases). V was trimmed by 0 bases and J by 6 bases, leaving 16 bases between them. Per germline, CDR1 SGHRS and CDR2 YFSETQ. The CDR3 runs to 16 residues. The CDR3 DNA is TGCGCCAGCAGCTTGGCCCAACAGGGAATTGTCAATGAGCAGTTCTTC. This encodes CASSLAQQGIVNEQFF.

This clonotype was seen a few times. The chain is built from TRBV5-1 and TRBJ2-1; either TRBD1 or TRBD2 may supply D (5 bases each). Germline CDR1 SGHRS, CDR2 YFSETQ. The V and J ends lost 0 bases and 8 bases respectively, with 18 bases between them. The CDR3 loop spans 16 amino acids. CDR3 loop: CASSLGSGTRYDEQFF. The CDR3 nucleotides read TGCGCCAGCAGCTTGGGTTCGGGGACGAGATACGATGAGCAGTTCTTC.

The CDR3 DNA sequence: TGTGCCAGCAGACTTTTGACAGGGGGGAACACTGAAGCTTTCTTT. It encodes CASRLLTGGNTEAFF. V usage is TRBV2 and J usage is TRBJ1-1; 9 nucleotides line up with TRBD1. The CDR3 sequence is 15 residues long. Trimming removed 6 bases from V and 1 base from J; junction bases left unmatched: 6. From germline, CDR1 is SNHLY and CDR2 FYNNEI.

This clonotype was found a few times. The chain employs TRBV7-8 and TRBJ2-2; possibly TRBD1 for D (6 bases). The length of the CDR3 is 15 residues. Trimming cost V 6 bases and J 0 bases, with 11 bases left between them. CDR1 SGHVS and CDR2 FQNEAQ come from the germline V gene. The CDR3, as DNA: TGTGCCAGCAGTAGGGGGAAAACGAACACCGGGGAGCTGTTTTTT. It is translated as CASSRGKTNTGELFF.

The genes are TRBV20-1 and TRBJ1-5; no definite D call. V shed 3 bases and J shed 3 bases, with 12 bases lying between them. Germline assignment: CDR1 DFQATT and CDR2 SNEGSKA (reference sequence). This CDR3 comprises 14 residues. CDR3: CSASGKGDNQPQHF. Here the CDR3 DNA reads TGCAGTGCTAGTGGGAAAGGCGACAATCAGCCCCAGCATTTT.

This chain links TRBV3-1 with TRBJ1-4, with D tentatively TRBD1 (5 bases). The CDR3 has 16 residues. Germline-derived CDR1 and CDR2 are LGHDT and YNNKEL (reference sequence). V was pared by 1 base and J by 9 bases, with 18 bases between. The chain's CDR3 is CASSQGWTPEGKKLFF. DNA of the CDR3: TGTGCCAGCAGCCAAGGATGGACACCCGAGGGGAAAAAACTGTTTTTT.

The V gene is TRBV20-1, the J gene TRBJ2-1, with 11 bases aligning to TRBD2. V lost 5 bases to trimming and J lost 5 bases; unmatched junction nucleotides: 5. CDR1 is DFQATT and CDR2 is SNEGSKA in the germline V gene (reference sequence). The CDR3 length is 14 residues. The CDR3 reads CSAFSGRGDNEQFF. DNA for the CDR3: TGCAGTGCTTTTAGCGGGAGGGGGGACAATGAGCAGTTCTTC.

The CDR3 DNA is TGCAGCGTTGAAGATCCCGTGACAGTGACAGATACGCAGTATTTT. This gives the protein CSVEDPVTVTDTQYF. The rearrangement joins TRBV29-1 to TRBJ2-3; D possibly corresponds to TRBD1 (5 bases). The CDR3 sequence is 15 residues long. Between the trimmed V and J ends, which lost 0 bases and 3 bases, there was a span of 13 bases. Germline lookup yields CDR1 SQVTM and CDR2 ANQGSEA.

The sample holds a few counts of this clonotype. The V and J genes are TRBV6-6 and TRBJ2-1; 16 bases agree with TRBD2. Germline assignment: CDR1 MNHNY and CDR2 SVGAGI (reference sequence). CDR3 size: 17 residues. Trimming took 5 bases from V and 5 from J; bases not matched to a gene: 6. The CDR3 DNA is TGTGCCAGCAGTCCCGGGACTAGCGGGAGGGGAAACAATGAGCAGTTCTTC. Amino acid sequence: CASSPGTSGRGNNEQFF.

This clonotype was recorded a few times. The rearrangement uses TRBV28 and TRBJ1-2; D possibly corresponds to TRBD1 (5 bases). Germline V lookup: CDR1 MDHEN, CDR2 SYDVKM. V lost 4 bases to trimming and J lost 1 base, with 7 bases between them. The CDR3 has 13 residues. CDR3 region: CASSYRSNYGYTF. CDR3 nucleotides: TGTGCCAGCAGTTACAGGAGTAACTATGGCTACACCTTC.

CDR3 DNA: TGTGCCAGTAGTATGGATACTCATCAGCCCCAGCATTTT. This codes for CASSMDTHQPQHF. V is TRBV19 and J is TRBJ1-5, with no clear D. Germline V CDR1 and CDR2: LNHDA, SQIVND (reference sequence). V gave up 3 bases and J gave up 5 bases, with 8 bases separating them. The CDR3 contains 13 residues.

With respect to this clonotype: A much larger clone lies one base from this, so it may be a read error. This chain links TRBV2 with TRBJ1-1; no definite D call. The germline V gene encodes CDR1 SNHLY and CDR2 FYNNEI. CDR3 length: 11 residues. CDR3 residues: CASSGQIEALF. In DNA form, the CDR3 reads TGTGCCAGCAGCGGTCAAATTGAAGCTTTATTT. The entire variable domain, with the rest obtained from reference TRBV2 and TRBJ1-1, is as follows: EPEVTQTPSHQVTQMGQEVILRCVPISNHLYFYWYRQILGQKVEFLVSFYNNEISEKSEIFDDQFSVERPDGSNFTLKIRSTKLEDSAMYFCASSGQIEALFGQGTRLTVV.

This chain connects TRBV24-1 to TRBJ2-1; D might be TRBD1 (6 bases). The germline CDR1 and CDR2 sequences are KGHDR and SFDVKD. There are 13 residues in the CDR3. Trimming took 3 bases from V and 8 from J, leaving 10 bases between them. CDR3 nucleotide sequence: TGTGCCACCAGTGATGAGGGGGTGGATGAGCAGTTCTTC. As protein: CATSDEGVDEQFF.

Note on this clonotype: The junction departs from germline at one end; a sequencing error may be responsible. The gene calls are TRBV20-1 and TRBJ1-6; D gene ambiguous. The length of the CDR3 is 13 residues. Germline-derived CDR1 and CDR2 are DFQATT and SNEGSKA (reference sequence). Here the CDR3 reads CSARTGRSSSLHF. Written as DNA, the CDR3 is TGCAGTGCTAGGACCGGGAGGAGTTCATCCCTCCACTTT.

The gene calls are TRBV11-2 and TRBJ2-1, with TRBD2 matching over 10 bases. V lost 4 bases to trimming and J lost 8 bases; unmatched junction nucleotides: 8. Germline V lookup: CDR1 SGHAT, CDR2 FQNNGV. This CDR3 has 15 amino acids. The CDR3 protein is CASSSQTSGWHEQFF. CDR3 nucleotide sequence: TGTGCCAGCAGCTCGCAGACTAGCGGGTGGCATGAGCAGTTCTTC.

The chain couples TRBV6-6 to TRBJ1-5; D gene unclear. This CDR3 is built from 15 residues. Germline-derived CDR1 and CDR2 are MNHNY and SVGAGI (reference sequence). V lost 2 bases to trimming and J lost 3 bases, with 11 bases between them. CDR3 residues: CASSYGGRDNQPQHF. DNA for the CDR3: TGTGCCAGCAGTTACGGCGGACGGGACAATCAGCCCCAGCATTTT.

This clonotype was picked up many times. The genes are TRBV12-3 or TRBV12-4 and TRBJ1-4; D is possibly TRBD1 (5 bases). V gave up 3 bases and J gave up 2 bases, with 7 bases separating them. The CDR3 totals 14 residues. As DNA, the CDR3 is TGTGCCAGCAGTTTGTGGGGGACTAATGAAAAACTGTTTTTT. The encoded protein is CASSLWGTNEKLFF.

This clonotype was seen ten or more times. The chain combines TRBV6-1 with TRBJ2-1; no clear D. V was trimmed by 7 bases and J by 5 bases, leaving 12 bases between them. From germline, CDR1 is MNHNS and CDR2 SASEGT. This CDR3 has 13 amino acids. Here the CDR3 reads CASIVGINNEQFF. Here the CDR3 DNA reads TGTGCCAGCATAGTGGGTATTAACAATGAGCAGTTCTTC.

This clonotype appeared a few times. The V call is TRBV11-2, the J call TRBJ2-1, with D possibly matching TRBD1 (5 bases). V lost 2 bases to trimming and J lost 5 bases, with 10 bases between them. The length of the CDR3 is 14 residues. The V gene's germline CDR1 is SGHAT and CDR2 FQNNGV. Here the CDR3 DNA reads TGTGCCAGCAGCTTAACGGACATGCACAATGAGCAGTTCTTC. The encoded protein is CASSLTDMHNEQFF.